These T cell receptor beta chains were read from a single sample in a study of beta chain features in type 1 diabetes. Sequencing was performed with immunoSEQ multiplex PCR; in TCRdb, only in-frame clones are kept and a portion is missing. The profile covers roughly 180,000 clones, with approximately 8% appearing a single time and approximately 1% taken by the ten largest. The source material was central memory CD4+ T cells from blood. Receptors were obtained from a woman aged 40 to 50 with type 1 diabetes. The CDR3 runs from the conserved cysteine through the conserved F or W. A D gene is named only where the DNA matches it firmly. Some rows have no size entry. The others give once, few or many, or a class for an expanded clone.

clone size,CDR3 length,D gene,J gene,V gene,CDR3 DNA,CDR3 protein
few,11,.,TRBJ2-5,TRBV6-6,TGTGCGTCTAGGAGGGACTTGGCCCAGTACTTC,CASRRDLAQYF
.,16,.,TRBJ2-1,TRBV4-1,TGCGCCAGCAGCCAAGATCGCAGCGCGACCTACAATGAGCAGTTCTTC,CASSQDRSATYNEQFF
few,16,TRBD1,TRBJ1-5,TRBV4-1,TGCGCCAGCAGCCCCCGAGGACAGGCGATCAGGGAGCCCCAGCATTTT,CASSPRGQAIREPQHF
many,13,TRBD1,TRBJ2-5,TRBV5-1,TGCGCCAGCAGCCCGGGACAGGGGGAGACCCAGTACTTC,CASSPGQGETQYF
.,14,.,TRBJ1-1,TRBV6-6,TGTGCCAGCAGTTCTCAGGGAACGAACACTGAAGCTTTCTTT,CASSSQGTNTEAFF
many,12,TRBD1,TRBJ1-4,TRBV6-5,TGTGCCGTGAGGGACAGGGACGAAAAACTGTTTTTT,CAVRDRDEKLFF
few,14,TRBD1,TRBJ1-1,TRBV5-6,TGTGCCAGCAGTCCCCGCCGGGACAGCAATTTAGCTTTCTTT,CASSPRRDSNLAFF
few,16,.,TRBJ2-5,TRBV6-5,TGTGCCAGCAGTTACTCGGGCAGGGGGGCGGCTGAGACCCAGTACTTC,CASSYSGRGAAETQYF
few,14,.,TRBJ1-5,TRBV27,TGTGCCAGCAGTTTCGCCTCAGGGGATCAGCCCCAGCATTTT,CASSFASGDQPQHF
few,15,.,TRBJ1-1,TRBV7-2,TGTGCCAGCAGCCGTAACAGAAACAAGAACACTGAAGCTTTCTTT,CASSRNRNKNTEAFF